This TCR beta chain was identified in a study of neurological immune-mediated disorders. Trimming stripped 0 bases from V and 5 bases from J, with 7 bases between. The length of the CDR3 is 13 residues. Germline V gene sequence: CDR1 LNHDA, CDR2 SQIVND (reference sequence). Points from the study as a whole: For the multiple sclerosis repertoire cluster, an association with any clinical or MRI feature was absent. No CDR3 amino acid sequences were shared by expanded clones across subjects, suggesting private repertoires in all groups.

TCRdb analysed the 5' RACE reads with MiXCR anew, one entry per CDR3 protein. The table shows about 59,000 distinct CDR3 sequences, with 3.5% to 4.5% occurring only once. Turning to this clonotype: Antigen unknown.

This TCR was sampled from a woman in her forties or fifties with multiple sclerosis. The sequencing input was PBMCs. This chain connects TRBV19 to TRBJ1-2, with D tentatively TRBD1 (5 bases). In DNA form, the CDR3 reads TGTGCCAGTAGTATAGACAGGGAGTATGGCTACACCTTC. This codes for CASSIDREYGYTF.